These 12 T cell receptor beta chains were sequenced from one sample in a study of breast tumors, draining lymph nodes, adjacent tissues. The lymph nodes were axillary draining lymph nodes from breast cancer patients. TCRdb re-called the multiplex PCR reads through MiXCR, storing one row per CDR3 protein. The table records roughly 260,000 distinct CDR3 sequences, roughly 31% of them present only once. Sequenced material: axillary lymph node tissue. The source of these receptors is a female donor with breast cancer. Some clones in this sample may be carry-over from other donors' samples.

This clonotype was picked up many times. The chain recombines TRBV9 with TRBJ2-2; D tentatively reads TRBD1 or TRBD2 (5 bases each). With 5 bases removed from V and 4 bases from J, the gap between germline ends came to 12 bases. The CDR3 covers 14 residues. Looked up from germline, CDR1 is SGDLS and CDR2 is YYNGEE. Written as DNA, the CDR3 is TGTGCCAGCAGGGGCCCTGGGGGCACCGGGGAGCTGTTTTTT. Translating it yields CASRGPGGTGELFF.

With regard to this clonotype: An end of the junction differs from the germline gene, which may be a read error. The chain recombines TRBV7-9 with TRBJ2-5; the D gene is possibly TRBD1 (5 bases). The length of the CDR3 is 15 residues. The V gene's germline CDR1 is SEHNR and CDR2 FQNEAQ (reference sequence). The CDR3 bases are TGTGCCAGCAGCTTAGTGGTAGGGGCTGTAGAGACCCGGCACTTC. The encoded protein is CASSLVVGAVETRHF.

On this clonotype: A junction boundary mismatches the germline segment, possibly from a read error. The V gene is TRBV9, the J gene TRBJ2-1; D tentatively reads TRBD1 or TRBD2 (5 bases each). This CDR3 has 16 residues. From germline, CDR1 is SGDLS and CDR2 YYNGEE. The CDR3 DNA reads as TGTGCCAGCAGCGTAGGGGGTGGGGCGGGTGGCAATGCGCAGTTCTTC. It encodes CASSVGGGAGGNAQFF.

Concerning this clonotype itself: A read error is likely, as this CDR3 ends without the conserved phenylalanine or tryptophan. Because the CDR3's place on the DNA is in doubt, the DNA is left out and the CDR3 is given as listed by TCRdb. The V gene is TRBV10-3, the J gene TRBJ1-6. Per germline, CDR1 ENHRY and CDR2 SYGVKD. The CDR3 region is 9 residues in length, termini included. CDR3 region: CAISDIGTS.

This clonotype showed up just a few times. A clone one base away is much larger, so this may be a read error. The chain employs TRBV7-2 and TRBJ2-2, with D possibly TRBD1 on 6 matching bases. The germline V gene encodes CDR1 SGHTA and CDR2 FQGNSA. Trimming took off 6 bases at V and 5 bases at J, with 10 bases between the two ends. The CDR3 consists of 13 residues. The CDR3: CASRAQGTGELFF. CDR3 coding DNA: TGTGCCAGCAGGGCCCAGGGGACCGGGGAGCTGTTTTTT.

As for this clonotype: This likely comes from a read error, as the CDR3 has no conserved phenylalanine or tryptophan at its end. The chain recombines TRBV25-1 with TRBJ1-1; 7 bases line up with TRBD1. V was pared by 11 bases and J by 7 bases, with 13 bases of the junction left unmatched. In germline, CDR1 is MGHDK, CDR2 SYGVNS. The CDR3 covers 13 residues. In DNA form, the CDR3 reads TGTGCCGATTCAGGGGGAAGATTAGGTGAAGCTTTCCTT. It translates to CADSGGRLGEAFL.

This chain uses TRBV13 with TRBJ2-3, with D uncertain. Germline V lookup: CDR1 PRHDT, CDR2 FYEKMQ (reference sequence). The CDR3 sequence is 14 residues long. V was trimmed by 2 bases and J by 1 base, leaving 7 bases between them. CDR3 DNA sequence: TGTGCCAGCAGCTTACCCCGCGGCACAGATACGCAGTATTTT. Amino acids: CASSLPRGTDTQYF.

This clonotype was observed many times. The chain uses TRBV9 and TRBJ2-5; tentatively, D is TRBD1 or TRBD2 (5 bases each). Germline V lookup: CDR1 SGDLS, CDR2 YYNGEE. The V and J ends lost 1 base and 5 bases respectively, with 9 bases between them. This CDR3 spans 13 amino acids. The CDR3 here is CASSVIGTETQYF. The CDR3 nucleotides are TGTGCCAGCAGCGTAATAGGGACGGAGACCCAGTACTTC. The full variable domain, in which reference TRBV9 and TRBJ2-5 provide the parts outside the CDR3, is DSGVTQTPKHLITATGQRVTLRCSPRSGDLSVYWYQQSLDQGLQFLIQYYNGEERAKGNILERFSAQQFPDLHSELNLSSLELGDSALYFCASSVIGTETQYFGPGTRLLVL.

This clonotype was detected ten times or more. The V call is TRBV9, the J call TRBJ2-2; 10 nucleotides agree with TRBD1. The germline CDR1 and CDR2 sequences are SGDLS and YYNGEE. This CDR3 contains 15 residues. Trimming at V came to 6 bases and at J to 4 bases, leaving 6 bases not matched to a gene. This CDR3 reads CASTPGQGTTGELFF. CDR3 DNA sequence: TGTGCCAGCACCCCGGGACAGGGGACCACCGGGGAGCTGTTTTTT.

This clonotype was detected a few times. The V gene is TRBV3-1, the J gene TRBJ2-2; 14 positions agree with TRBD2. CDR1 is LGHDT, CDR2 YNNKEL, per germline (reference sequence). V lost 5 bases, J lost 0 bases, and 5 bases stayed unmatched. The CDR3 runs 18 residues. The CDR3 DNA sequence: TGTGCCAGCAGCGGAGGGACTAGCGGGAGATCGAACACCGGGGAGCTGTTTTTT. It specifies CASSGGTSGRSNTGELFF.

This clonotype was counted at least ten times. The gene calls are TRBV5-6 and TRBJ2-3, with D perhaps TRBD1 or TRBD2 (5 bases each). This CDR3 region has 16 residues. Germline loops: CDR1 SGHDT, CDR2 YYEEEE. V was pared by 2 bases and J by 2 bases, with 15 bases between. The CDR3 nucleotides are TGTGCCAGCAGCTTAGTCCGGGACCTCCACACAGATACGCAGTATTTT. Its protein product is CASSLVRDLHTDTQYF.

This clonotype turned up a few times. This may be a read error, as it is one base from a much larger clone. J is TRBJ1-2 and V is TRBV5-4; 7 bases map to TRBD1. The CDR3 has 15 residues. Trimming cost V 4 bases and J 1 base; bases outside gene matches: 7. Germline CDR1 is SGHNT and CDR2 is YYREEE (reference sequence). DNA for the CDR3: TGTGCCAGCAGCACCGGACAGGCCTTTAACTATGGCTACACCTTC. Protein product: CASSTGQAFNYGYTF.